This TCR beta chain is drawn from a study of control samples from healthy donors and cancer patients. The germline V gene has CDR1 SNHLY and CDR2 FYNNEI. V lost 5 bases, J lost 7 bases, and 14 bases stayed unmatched. This CDR3 is 17 amino acids long. Some clones are missing from TCRdb's copy, which holds only in-frame ones; the method was immunoSEQ multiplex PCR. In the table there are about 170,000 clones, 80% to 90% of which are singletons. This TCR was sampled from a young woman in good health. The sample was blood. The V call is TRBV2, the J call TRBJ1-6, with 7 bases aligning to TRBD1. The CDR3 spells CASSLRTGGTKNSPLHF. The CDR3 DNA reads TGTGCCAGCAGTCTCCGGACAGGCGGAACCAAAAATTCACCCCTCCACTTT. Full variable domain (remainder filled in from reference TRBV2 and TRBJ1-6): EPEVTQTPSHQVTQMGQEVILRCVPISNHLYFYWYRQILGQKVEFLVSFYNNEISEKSEIFDDQFSVERPDGSNFTLKIRSTKLEDSAMYFCASSLRTGGTKNSPLHFGNGTRLTVT.